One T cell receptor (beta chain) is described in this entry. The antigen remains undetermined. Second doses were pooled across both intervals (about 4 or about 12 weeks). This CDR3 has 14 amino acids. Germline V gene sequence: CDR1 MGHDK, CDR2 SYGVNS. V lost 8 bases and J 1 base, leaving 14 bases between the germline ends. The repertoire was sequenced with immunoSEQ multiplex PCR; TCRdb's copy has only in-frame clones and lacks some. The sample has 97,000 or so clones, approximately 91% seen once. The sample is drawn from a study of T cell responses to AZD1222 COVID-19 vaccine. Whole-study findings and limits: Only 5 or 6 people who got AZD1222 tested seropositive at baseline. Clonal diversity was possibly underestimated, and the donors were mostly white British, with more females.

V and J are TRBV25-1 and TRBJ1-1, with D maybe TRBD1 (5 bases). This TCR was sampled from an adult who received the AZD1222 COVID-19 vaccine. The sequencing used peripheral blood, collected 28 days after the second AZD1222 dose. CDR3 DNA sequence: TGTGCCAGCCGAAGGGACGGACAGAACACTGAAGCTTTCTTT. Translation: CASRRDGQNTEAFF. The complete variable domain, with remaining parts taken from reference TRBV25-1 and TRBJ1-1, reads EADIYQTPRYLVIGTGKKITLECSQTMGHDKMYWYQQDPGMELHLIHYSYGVNSTEKGDLSSESTVSRIRTEHFPLTLESARPSHTSQYLCASRRDGQNTEAFFGQGTRLTVV.